A selection of T cell receptor beta chains follows, all from one sample in a study of radiotherapy plus CTLA-4 blockade in lung cancer. Measured with immunoSEQ multiplex PCR; TCRdb has only the in-frame clones, and not every one. The sample has around 110,000 clones, roughly 84% seen once. The sample was peripheral blood, taken from a patient treated with radiotherapy plus ipilimumab. The source of these receptors is a human donor with non-small cell lung cancer that progressed on radiotherapy plus ipilimumab. Some clones in this sample may be carry-over from other donors' samples. Each CDR3 is given with its conserved first and last residue. D genes are given only for firm matches. The size entry is marked missing in some rows and otherwise reads once, few, many or a size class.

-	TRBV11-2	-	TRBJ2-7	TGTGCCAGCAGCTCTGACAGGATAAGTCTAGGGAACGAGCAGTACTTC	CASSSDRISLGNEQYF
TRBD2	TRBV7-6	once	TRBJ2-3	TGTGCCAGCAGCCCATTTCGGACTAGTCGCACAGATACGCAGTATTTT	CASSPFRTSRTDTQYF
-	TRBV19	-	TRBJ2-7	TGTGCCAGTAGTATCGGCTACGAGCAGTACTTC	CASSIGYEQYF
-	TRBV28	once	TRBJ2-3	TGTGCCAGCAGTTTAGGCGGGGGCACAGATACGCAGTATTTT	CASSLGGGTDTQYF
-	TRBV28	-	TRBJ1-6	TGTGCCAGCAGTTTAATCCCCGGGGGCAAATTTAGATCCTATAATTCACCCCTCCACTTT	CASSLIPGGKFRSYNSPLHF
-	TRBV27	-	TRBJ2-1	TGTGCCAGCCGCTTGGGGGCTTACGGCTCCTACAATGAGCAGTTCTTC	CASRLGAYGSYNEQFF
-	TRBV4-1	-	TRBJ2-1	TGCGCCAGCAGCCAGGACAGCAGCTCCTACAATGAGCAGTTCTTC	CASSQDSSSYNEQFF
-	TRBV27	-	TRBJ1-1	TGTGCCAGCAATATGAGGGGCACCACTGAAGCTTTCTTT	CASNMRGTTEAFF
-	TRBV10-1	-	TRBJ2-7	TGCGCCAGCAGTCCCCGCCCCGGCCAGGGGCCCCTCTACGAGCAGTACTTC	CASSPRPGQGPLYEQYF
-	TRBV7-9	-	TRBJ2-7	TGTGCCAGCAGCTTGGGGACAAGTTCCTACGAGCAGTACTTC	CASSLGTSSYEQYF
TRBD2	TRBV7-2	once	TRBJ2-5	TGTGCCAGCAGCTTAGGCGTTGCTAGCGGGGGGGTGGCCCAGTACTTC	CASSLGVASGGVAQYF
TRBD2	TRBV7-2	-	TRBJ2-1	TGTGCCAGCAGCAGACCTAGCGGGGGTAAAAATGAGCAGTTCTTC	CASSRPSGGKNEQFF
-	TRBV21-1	-	TRBJ1-5	TGTGCCAGCAGCAAAGACCCGGGGGCTTGGTATAGCAATCAGCCCCAGCATTTT	CASSKDPGAWYSNQPQHF
-	TRBV2	-	TRBJ2-7	TGTGCCAGCATCTCCGGGACCACCTACGAGCAGTACTTC	CASISGTTYEQYF
-	TRBV28	-	TRBJ2-3	TGTGCCAGCAGGTCTTGGGGGGAAGGGTTAGCAGATACGCAGTATTTT	CASRSWGEGLADTQYF
TRBD2	TRBV4-1	-	TRBJ2-3	TGCGCCAGCAGCCATCCCTGGGGGGGACTGCGCACAGATACGCAGTATTTT	CASSHPWGGLRTDTQYF
TRBD2	TRBV10-3	-	TRBJ2-2	TGTGCCATCAGTGAGGTTTCTAGCGGGGGCCCCACCGGGGAGCTGTTTTTT	CAISEVSSGGPTGELFF
-	TRBV30	-	TRBJ2-2	TGTGCCTGGAGTCTCGCTTGGGGGGAGCTGTTTTTT	CAWSLAWGELFF
-	TRBV18	-	TRBJ2-7	TGTGCCAGCTCACCGCCGGGGGCATACGAGCAGTACTTC	CASSPPGAYEQYF
-	TRBV9	once	TRBJ1-1	TGTGCCAGCAAACCCGAGTGGGGGGGCACTGAAGCTTTCTTT	CASKPEWGGTEAFF
TRBD1	TRBV2	-	TRBJ2-7	TGTGCCAGCGCCGGACAGGGGCCCTCCTACGAGCAGTACTTC	CASAGQGPSYEQYF
TRBD1	TRBV19	-	TRBJ2-7	TGTGCCAGTAGTATAGGGACAGGGGGCGAGCAGTACTTC	CASSIGTGGEQYF
-	TRBV19	-	TRBJ2-6	TGTGCCAGTAACTCTTTAGGGGCAGGGGCCAACGTCCTGACTTTC	CASNSLGAGANVLTF
-	TRBV20-1	-	TRBJ1-2	TGCAGTGCTGGGGGCCCGTATGGCTACACCTTC	CSAGGPYGYTF
-	TRBV12-5	few	TRBJ2-5	TGTGCTAGTGGCCGAGAAGGTGCAGAGACCCAGTACTTC	CASGREGAETQYF
TRBD1	TRBV28	-	TRBJ2-7	TGTGCCAGCAGCTTGCTGGGACAGGGCACTCCCTACGAGCAGTACTTC	CASSLLGQGTPYEQYF
-	TRBV6-1	-	TRBJ2-1	TGTGCCAGCAGTGCGATAACGAGGCTCAGTAGCAATGAGCAGTTCTTC	CASSAITRLSSNEQFF
-	TRBV5-1	-	TRBJ2-7	TGCGCCAGCAGCTTGGTCGCAATTACCTACGAGCAGTACTTC	CASSLVAITYEQYF
TRBD1	TRBV6-5	-	TRBJ1-5	TGTGCCAGCAGCGACAGGGCTACCAATCAGCCCCAGCATTTT	CASSDRATNQPQHF
TRBD1	TRBV7-9	-	TRBJ2-3	TGTGCCAGCAGCTCCCCGCTCGGACAGGGGGGGAACACAGATACGCAGTATTTT	CASSSPLGQGGNTDTQYF
-	TRBV18	few	TRBJ2-1	TGTGCCAGCTCACCACCGCACAGACCCTACAATGAGCAGTTCTTC	CASSPPHRPYNEQFF
-	TRBV20-1	-	TRBJ2-7	TGCAGTTACGGGGTACCCCCCGAGCAGTACTTC	CSYGVPPEQYF
-	TRBV11-2	-	TRBJ1-1	TGTGCCAGCAGCTCCCGGACAGAGATGACTGAAGCTTTCTTT	CASSSRTEMTEAFF
TRBD1	TRBV4-3	-	TRBJ2-2	TGCGCCAGCAGCCAATTTCGCCCCTCGGACAGGAAAATTTATAACACCGGGGAGCTGTTTTTT	CASSQFRPSDRKIYNTGELFF
-	TRBV28	-	TRBJ2-6	TGTGCCAGCAGTTTAATGGGGACTGGGGCCAACGTCCTGACTTTC	CASSLMGTGANVLTF
TRBD2	TRBV9	-	TRBJ2-1	TGTGCCAGCAGCGTTTCGGCGGGGGGGCTCTACAATGAGCAGTTCTTC	CASSVSAGGLYNEQFF
TRBD2	TRBV25-1	-	TRBJ2-7	TGTGCCAGCGGTAGCGGGGGGGATATCTACGAGCAGTACTTC	CASGSGGDIYEQYF
-	TRBV9	-	TRBJ2-7	TGTGCCAGCAGCCGAACCCCGATGATGGGGGGTGGCGAGCAGTACTTC	CASSRTPMMGGGEQYF